This T cell receptor (beta chain) was recovered during a study of identical twins. Study outcomes and limitations: Fewer insertions marked abundant cord blood beta clonotypes; young adult naive trended weakly, memory not at all. Zero-insertion analyses might be partly confounded by invariant T cells like MAIT and iNKT. Excess twin sharing in beta out-of-frame sequences was weaker.

Trimming took 4 bases from V and 7 from J, leaving 9 bases between them. CDR3 length: 12 residues. TCRdb recomputed calls from the 5' RACE reads with MiXCR, one row per CDR3 protein. The table includes about 480,000 distinct CDR3 sequences, more than 13% detected once. As for this clonotype: Its antigen is unidentified.

These data are also associated with another study on yellow fever vaccine responses in identical twins. That source notes: Twin vaccine T cell responses reportedly seemed partly convergent, partly personalized.

The chain is built from TRBV12-3 or TRBV12-4 and TRBJ2-3, with unresolved D. The receptor was derived from a woman between 18 and 30 years old in good health. The sequenced sample consisted of CD4+ T cells sorted from blood. The CDR3 DNA sequence: TGTGCCAGCAGTTCCAGAATAAATACGCAGTATTTT. It specifies CASSSRINTQYF.